This passage covers 4 T cell receptor beta chains from one sample sequenced in a study of T cell repertoires in ileal Crohn's disease (dated by TCRdb to between 2019 and 2020). Receptor libraries were prepared by the immunoSEQ multiplex PCR assay. The table was pulled from immuneACCESS by TCRdb, which kept in-frame rearrangements only. Such tables lose some clones; where checked, under half of the loss comes from unresolved V genes, and the rest has no known cause. This sample gives 5,000 or so clones in total; approximately 80% of them show up just once. The top ten clones comprise about 5.9% of the sample. Specimen: ileal tissue. The receptors were gathered from an adult with Crohn's disease.

The rearrangement uses TRBV4-2 and TRBJ1-2; D is unresolved. The CDR3 covers 15 residues. Germline V gene lookup returns CDR1 LGHNA and CDR2 YNFKEQ. The V end was cut by 0 bases, the J end by 6 bases, with 14 bases between. In DNA form, the CDR3 reads TGTGCCAGCAGCCAAGATTATCGGGTCGTAGATGGCTACACCTTC. Amino acid sequence: CASSQDYRVVDGYTF.

Comments on this clone: One end of the junction fails to match germline, which may point to a read error. Other DNA sequences in the same sample also yield this CDR3. V usage is TRBV6-4 and J usage is TRBJ1-6; D uncertain. This CDR3 is 13 amino acids long. From germline, CDR1 is MRHNA and CDR2 SNTAGT. The DNA for the CDR3 is TGTGCCAGCAGTATGGAGTATAATTCCCCCCTCCACTTT. It encodes CASSMEYNSPLHF.

V and J are TRBV14 and TRBJ1-6; D gene unclear. The CDR3 is 15 residues long. Looked up from germline, CDR1 is SGHDN and CDR2 is FVKESK. With 1 base removed from V and 9 bases from J, the gap between germline ends came to 13 bases. DNA for the CDR3: TGTGCCAGCAGCCAAGTCACCCCTCCGGGTTCACCCCTCCACTTT. Its translation: CASSQVTPPGSPLHF. The full variable domain, in which reference TRBV14 and TRBJ1-6 provide the parts outside the CDR3, is EAGVTQFPSHSVIEKGQTVTLRCDPISGHDNLYWYRRVMGKEIKFLLHFVKESKQDESGMPNNRFLAERTGGTYSTLKVQPAELEDSGVYFCASSQVTPPGSPLHFGNGTRLTVT.

The rearrangement links TRBV6-5 to TRBJ1-1, with 7 positions matching TRBD1. CDR1 is MNHEY, CDR2 SVGAGI, per germline. CDR3 length: 15 amino acids. V shed 5 bases and J 1 base; nucleotides not matched to a gene: 7. CDR3 residues: CASSPQGRSNTEAFF. Written as DNA, the CDR3 is TGTGCCAGCAGTCCACAGGGGCGATCGAACACTGAAGCTTTCTTT.